These 21 T cell receptor beta chains were sequenced from one sample in a study of CD8 T cells in Susac syndrome. cDNA came from about 0.5 to 1 ug RNA primed by random hexamers. TCRdb ran MiXCR on the immunoSEQ multiplex PCR reads and lists one entry per CDR3 protein. The data hold about 110,000 distinct CDR3 sequences, with 94% observed a single time. Sequenced sample: CD8+ T cells from PBMCs. Receptors were obtained from a human donor with Susac syndrome.

The CDR3 DNA is TGCAGTGCGCGGGACAGGGGTCTGAACACTGAAGCTTTCTTT. Translated, it gives CSARDRGLNTEAFF. V and J are TRBV20-1 and TRBJ1-1, with 10 nucleotides matching TRBD1. J was trimmed by 0 bases and V by 6 bases; bases with no gene match: 4. Germline CDR1 and CDR2: DFQATT and SNEGSKA (reference sequence). The CDR3 totals 14 residues.

The rearrangement uses TRBV5-1 and TRBJ2-7; tentative D call: TRBD2 (6 bases). Germline lookup yields CDR1 SGHRS and CDR2 YFSETQ. The CDR3 is 14 amino acids. The ends were cut back, 3 bases at V and 3 bases at J, with 13 bases in the middle. The CDR3 reads CASSYTGGGYEQYF. CDR3 coding DNA: TGCGCCAGCAGCTACACTGGGGGAGGCTACGAGCAGTACTTC.

The chain carries TRBV20-1 and TRBJ1-4, with D unresolved. The CDR3 runs 14 residues. V was cut by 6 bases and J by 7 bases, with 18 bases left in between. Germline loops: CDR1 DFQATT, CDR2 SNEGSKA (reference sequence). CDR3 coding DNA: TGCAGTGCCGTCCTCGGAGGATCAGGTGAAAAACTGTTTTTT. Residues: CSAVLGGSGEKLFF.

This clonotype occurred once. This sequence joins TRBV7-8 and TRBJ2-7; 8 bases line up with TRBD1. Unmatched junction bases numbered 2, after V lost 1 base and J lost 6 bases. CDR1 and CDR2 from the germline V gene are SGHVS and FQNEAQ. This CDR3 has 13 amino acids. The CDR3 bases are TGTGCCAGCAGCTTAGACAGGGGGGCCGAGCAGTACTTC. It encodes CASSLDRGAEQYF.

The chain links TRBV27 to TRBJ1-3, with D unresolved. V shed 0 bases and J shed 4 bases, with 13 bases lying between them. Germline assignment: CDR1 MNHEY and CDR2 SMNVEV (reference sequence). This CDR3 has 16 amino acids. The CDR3 region has the DNA TGTGCCAGCAGTTTATCGATCGCCTCGAGGGGAAACACCATATATTTT. Protein sequence: CASSLSIASRGNTIYF.

The chain uses TRBV5-1 and TRBJ1-5; D unclear. Germline V gene data show CDR1 as SGHRS and CDR2 as YFSETQ. This CDR3 spans 13 amino acids. Trimming removed 0 bases at V and 4 bases at J, with 5 bases between. In nucleotides, the CDR3 is TGCGCCAGCAGCTTGGGGACGAATCAGCCCCAGCATTTT. Its protein product is CASSLGTNQPQHF.

The chain is built from TRBV2 and TRBJ2-5; D gene uncertain. The ends were cut back, 2 bases at V and 5 bases at J, with 9 bases in the middle. Germline CDR1 and CDR2: SNHLY and FYNNEI. The CDR3 spans 13 residues. Written as DNA, the CDR3 is TGTGCCAGCAGTGAACCCTGGCGGGAGACCCAGTACTTC. Translated: CASSEPWRETQYF.

The gene calls are TRBV2 and TRBJ2-5; TRBD2 matches 8 bases. Germline V CDR1 and CDR2: SNHLY, FYNNEI. V dropped 5 bases and J dropped 5; count of bases not matched to a gene: 7. CDR3 length: 14 residues. The CDR3 coding sequence is TGTGCCAGCAGTTACCCGGGGGGGCGGGAGACCCAGTACTTC. Its protein product is CASSYPGGRETQYF.

This rearrangement joins TRBV6-2 or TRBV6-3 to TRBJ2-1, with TRBD2 matching over 8 bases. The CDR3 consists of 17 residues. The J segment lost 0 bases and the V segment lost 9 bases, leaving 13 bases of the junction unmatched. Germline values: CDR1 MNHEY, CDR2 SVGEGT. CDR3 amino acids: CASESIGGAPSYNEQFF. CDR3 sequence (DNA): TGTGCCAGTGAATCCATCGGGGGGGCCCCCTCCTACAATGAGCAGTTCTTC.

The rearrangement uses TRBV2 and TRBJ2-7; 8 nucleotides line up with TRBD2. The junction had 8 bases not matched to a gene; V was cut back by 8 bases and J by 5 bases. Germline V lookup: CDR1 SNHLY, CDR2 FYNNEI. CDR3 length equals 13 residues. For the CDR3, the DNA is TGTGCCAGCCCCGCCGGGGGGGCGCACGAGCAGTACTTC. Translating it yields CASPAGGAHEQYF.

V gene TRBV7-9 combines with J gene TRBJ2-7; D tentatively reads TRBD1 or TRBD2 (5 bases each). V dropped 10 bases and J dropped 4 bases, with 8 bases sitting between them. Germline V lookup: CDR1 SEHNR, CDR2 FQNEAQ (reference sequence). The CDR3 totals 10 residues. This chain's CDR3 is CAIGGYEQYF. CDR3 DNA: TGTGCCATTGGGGGTTACGAGCAGTACTTC.

The chain employs TRBV29-1 and TRBJ2-7; 8 bases align to TRBD1. The CDR3 runs to 13 residues. CDR1 SQVTM and CDR2 ANQGSEA come from the germline V gene. Germline trimming cut 6 bases from V and 3 bases from J; bases unmatched to any gene: 7. This chain's CDR3 is CSVVRTGGYEQYF. DNA for the CDR3: TGCAGCGTCGTCAGAACAGGGGGCTACGAGCAGTACTTC.

J is TRBJ2-7 and V is TRBV27, with 8 positions matching TRBD1. Germline CDR1 MNHEY, CDR2 SMNVEV (reference sequence). There are 13 residues in the CDR3. The junction had 7 bases not matched to a gene; V was cut back by 5 bases and J by 7 bases. The CDR3 region is CASSTDRGREQYF. The CDR3, as DNA: TGTGCCAGCAGTACCGACAGGGGTAGGGAGCAGTACTTC.

This clonotype was picked up one time. The chain couples TRBV27 to TRBJ1-5, with TRBD1 matching 8 bases. V trimming: 5 bases; J trimming: 7 bases; junction bases outside the gene matches: 4. Germline V gives CDR1 MNHEY, CDR2 SMNVEV (reference sequence). The CDR3 is 13 amino acids. The CDR3 DNA reads TGTGCCAGCAGTACAAACAGGGGGCAGCCCCAGCATTTT. It encodes CASSTNRGQPQHF.

The chain links TRBV3-1 to TRBJ2-7; no reliable D call. CDR3 length: 14 residues. The V and J ends lost 2 bases and 6 bases respectively, with 14 bases between them. Germline V gene lookup returns CDR1 LGHDT and CDR2 YNNKEL (reference sequence). This CDR3 reads CASSQNDPTIEQYF. The CDR3 nucleotides are TGTGCCAGCAGCCAAAACGACCCCACTATCGAGCAGTACTTC.

This clonotype was observed a single time. The genes are TRBV21-1 and TRBJ1-2. TRBV21-1 is a pseudogene. CDR3 length: 13 amino acids. For the CDR3, the DNA is TGTGCCAGCAGCCCAGCGGACACCTATGGCTACACCTTC. This gives the protein CASSPADTYGYTF.

The chain has TRBV5-1 and TRBJ2-2, with TRBD2 as a possible D gene (6 bases). Trimming stripped 5 bases from V and 5 bases from J, with 10 bases between. The CDR3 is 13 residues long. Germline V gene lookup returns CDR1 SGHRS and CDR2 YFSETQ. The CDR3 nucleotides are TGCGCCAGCAGAACAGGAGGGACCGGGGAGCTGTTTTTT. Its protein is CASRTGGTGELFF.

The CDR3 region is CASSRLAGVLETQYF. As DNA, the CDR3 is TGTGCCAGCAGCCGACTAGCGGGGGTTCTCGAGACCCAGTACTTC. This sequence joins TRBV6-6 and TRBJ2-5; 12 bases map to TRBD2. Trimming removed 6 bases from V and 5 bases from J; junction bases left unmatched: 7. Germline V lookup: CDR1 MNHNY, CDR2 SVGAGI (reference sequence). CDR3 length equals 15 residues.

J is TRBJ2-2 and V is TRBV12-3 or TRBV12-4; TRBD2 matches 13 bases. The CDR3 spans 16 residues. The junction had 9 bases not matched to a gene; V was cut back by 7 bases and J by 7 bases. This CDR3 is CASTRTSGGPGGELFF. The CDR3 coding sequence is TGTGCCAGCACCCGGACTAGCGGGGGCCCCGGCGGGGAGCTGTTTTTT.

The chain employs TRBV6-5 and TRBJ1-2; no reliable D call. V lost 6 bases to trimming and J lost 3 bases, with 14 bases between them. The CDR3 consists of 14 residues. CDR1 and CDR2 (germline): MNHEY, SVGAGI. CDR3 DNA sequence: TGTGCCAGCAGAGCTGCAGGAGTTGACTATGGCTACACCTTC. This encodes CASRAAGVDYGYTF.

The rearrangement links TRBV12-5 to TRBJ1-1; D is uncertain. Germline V gene sequence: CDR1 LGHNT, CDR2 FRNRAP. The germline V and J ends were trimmed by 6 bases and 3 bases, with 14 bases remaining between them. The CDR3 covers 14 residues. The CDR3, as DNA: TGTGCTAGTGGCCCCCAAGAGGGTGACACTGAAGCTTTCTTT. It codes for CASGPQEGDTEAFF. The whole variable domain, remainder taken from reference TRBV12-5 and TRBJ1-1, is DARVTQTPRHKVTEMGQEVTMRCQPILGHNTVFWYRQTMMQGLELLAYFRNRAPLDDSGMPKDRFSAEMPDATLATLKIQPSEPRDSAVYFCASGPQEGDTEAFFGQGTRLTVV.